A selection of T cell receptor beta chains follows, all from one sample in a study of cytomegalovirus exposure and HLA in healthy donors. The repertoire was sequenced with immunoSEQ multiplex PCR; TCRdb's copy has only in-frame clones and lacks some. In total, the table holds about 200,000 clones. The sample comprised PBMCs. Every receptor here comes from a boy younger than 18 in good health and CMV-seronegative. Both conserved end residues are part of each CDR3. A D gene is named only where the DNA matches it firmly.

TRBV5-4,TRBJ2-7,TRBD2,CASSLTGGSSYEQYF,TGTGCCAGCAGCTTGACGGGGGGTTCCTCCTACGAGCAGTACTTC
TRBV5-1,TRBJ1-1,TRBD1,CASSTGQGRTEAFF,TGCGCCAGCAGCACTGGACAGGGGAGGACTGAAGCTTTCTTT
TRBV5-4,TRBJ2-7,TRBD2,CASSLELAGVSYEQYF,TGTGCCAGCAGCCTGGAACTAGCGGGGGTTTCCTACGAGCAGTACTTC
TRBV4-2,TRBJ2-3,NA,CASSQATSPDTQYF,TGTGCCAGCAGCCAGGCGACTAGTCCAGATACGCAGTATTTT
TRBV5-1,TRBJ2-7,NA,CASSLDRPWGEQYF,TGCGCCAGCAGCTTGGACAGGCCCTGGGGCGAGCAGTACTTC
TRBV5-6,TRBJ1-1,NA,CASSPSPGGYTEAFF,TGTGCCAGCAGTCCTTCCCCGGGGGGTTACACTGAAGCTTTCTTT
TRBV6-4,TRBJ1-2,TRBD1,CASSSRQGDNYGYTF,TGTGCCAGCTCCTCCCGGCAGGGGGATAACTATGGCTACACCTTC
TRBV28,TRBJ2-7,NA,CASSFSTYEQYF,TGTGCCAGCAGTTTCTCCACCTACGAGCAGTACTTC
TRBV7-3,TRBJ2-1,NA,CASSLTEHNEQFF,TGTGCCAGCAGCTTAACAGAGCACAATGAGCAGTTCTTC
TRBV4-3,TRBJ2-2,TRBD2,CASSRESGGAQELFF,TGCGCCAGCAGCCGCGAGAGCGGGGGGGCCCAGGAGCTGTTTTTT
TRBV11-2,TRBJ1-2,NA,CASSLLLAEGYGYTF,TGTGCCAGCAGCTTATTGTTGGCGGAGGGCTATGGCTACACCTTC
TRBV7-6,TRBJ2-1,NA,CATSGGAAYNEQFF,TGTGCTACAAGTGGCGGGGCCGCCTACAATGAACAGTTCTTC
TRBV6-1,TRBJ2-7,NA,CASSQNEQYF,TGTGCCAGCAGTCAGAACGAGCAGTACTTC
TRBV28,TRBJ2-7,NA,CASSPPGWREQYF,TGTGCCAGCAGCCCCCCAGGGTGGCGCGAGCAGTACTTC
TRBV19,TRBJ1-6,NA,CASRTGSSYNSPLHF,TGTGCCAGTCGGACGGGGAGCTCCTATAATTCACCCCTCCACTTT
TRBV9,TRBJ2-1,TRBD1,CASSEQGVHNEQFF,TGTGCCAGCAGCGAACAGGGGGTTCACAATGAGCAGTTCTTC
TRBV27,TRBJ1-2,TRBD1,CASSFRDSLGYTF,TGTGCCAGCAGTTTCCGGGACAGTCTTGGCTACACCTTC
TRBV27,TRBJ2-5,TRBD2,CASSLRLAGGDQYF,TGTGCCAGCAGTCTGCGGCTAGCGGGGGGGGACCAGTACTTC
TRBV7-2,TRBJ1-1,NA,CASSLTGSPGAEAFF,TGTGCCAGCAGCTTAACGGGTTCCCCCGGGGCTGAAGCTTTCTTT
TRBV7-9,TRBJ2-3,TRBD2,CASSFETSGTDTQYF,TGTGCCAGCAGCTTCGAGACTAGCGGCACAGATACGCAGTATTTT
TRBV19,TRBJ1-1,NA,CASTQGNTEAFF,TGTGCCAGTACACAGGGGAACACTGAAGCTTTCTTT
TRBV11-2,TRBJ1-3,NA,CASSFRGVTRSGNTIYF,TGTGCCAGCAGCTTCCGAGGAGTTACTCGCTCTGGAAACACCATATATTTT
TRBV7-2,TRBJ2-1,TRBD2,CASSFNLAGGIDEQFF,TGTGCCAGCAGCTTTAATCTAGCGGGGGGAATTGATGAGCAGTTCTTC
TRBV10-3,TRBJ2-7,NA,CAISGDWSSYEQYF,TGTGCCATCAGTGGAGACTGGAGCTCCTACGAGCAGTACTTC
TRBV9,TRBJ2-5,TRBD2,CASSVGRGGFQTQYF,TGTGCCAGCAGCGTAGGTCGGGGGGGCTTTCAGACCCAGTACTTC
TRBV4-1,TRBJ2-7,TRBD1,CASSQVTGSSYEQYF,TGCGCCAGCAGCCAAGTGACAGGGAGTAGCTACGAGCAGTACTTC
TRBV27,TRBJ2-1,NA,CASSTTVWDNEQFF,TGTGCCAGCAGTACGACAGTCTGGGACAATGAGCAGTTCTTC
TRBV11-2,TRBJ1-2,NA,CASSLDLRGNYGYTF,TGTGCCAGCAGCTTAGATCTTAGAGGGAACTATGGCTACACCTTC
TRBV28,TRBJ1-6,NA,CASRVWQDNSPLHF,TGTGCCAGCAGGGTGTGGCAGGATAATTCACCCCTCCACTTT
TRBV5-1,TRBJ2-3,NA,CASSFPADTQYF,TGCGCCAGCAGCTTTCCCGCAGATACGCAGTATTTT
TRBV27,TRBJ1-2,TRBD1,CASSWGQGYGYTF,TGTGCCAGCAGTTGGGGACAGGGGTATGGCTACACCTTC